The rows below give T cell receptor beta chains drawn from one sample of a study of OX40 agonist ivuxolimab in advanced cancers. Repertoires were generated with immunoSEQ multiplex PCR, while TCRdb's copy carries only in-frame clones and drops some. The sample records under 90,000 clones, roughly 87% being singletons. The sample in question was CD4+ or CD8+ T cells sorted from blood, obtained in a trial of the OX40 agonist ivuxolimab. The source of these receptors is an adult with an advanced solid tumor such as melanoma, head and neck, liver or kidney cancer. Each CDR3 is given with its conserved first and last residue. The D gene is left open where the match is weak. Expanded clones are given a class, and other clones once, few, many or no size at all.

clone_size j_call v_call d_call cdr3_length cdr3_nt cdr3_aa
few TRBJ2-1 TRBV7-2 NA 14 TGTGCCAGCAGCTCAGACGTTAGCTACAATGAGCAGTTCTTC CASSSDVSYNEQFF
once TRBJ1-2 TRBV10-3 NA 13 TGTGCCATCAGAGCCTCAGCCAACTATGGCTACACCTTC CAIRASANYGYTF
NA TRBJ2-5 TRBV6-5 NA 14 TGTGCCAGCAGTGCCCTTAGCGGCCAAGAGACCCAGTACTTC CASSALSGQETQYF
NA TRBJ1-5 TRBV6-4 NA 15 TGTGCCAGCAGTGACATCCTGGGATTGGGCCAGCCCCAGCATTTT CASSDILGLGQPQHF
NA TRBJ2-1 TRBV28 NA 14 TGTGCCAGCAGTTTCCGGGACTTCTACAATGAGCAGTTCTTC CASSFRDFYNEQFF
NA TRBJ2-2 TRBV5-6 TRBD2 18 TGTGCCAGCAGCTTCAAACGTTGGGTTAGCGGGGACACCGGGGAGCTGTTTTTT CASSFKRWVSGDTGELFF
once TRBJ2-1 TRBV18 NA 15 TGTGCCAGCCCCTTACCGGGGGGCACACACAATGAGCAGTTCTTC CASPLPGGTHNEQFF
NA TRBJ2-1 TRBV30 TRBD2 11 TGTGCCGGGGGGGGTTGGAGTGAGCAGTTCTTC CAGGGWSEQFF
NA TRBJ2-3 TRBV19 TRBD2 18 TGTGCCAGTAGTATAGATGGGGTAGCGGGGGCCAGCACAGATACGCAGTATTTT CASSIDGVAGASTDTQYF
NA TRBJ2-2 TRBV4-1 TRBD2 16 TGCGCCAGCAGCCGTGATACAAGCGGGAGCACCGGGGAGCTGTTTTTT CASSRDTSGSTGELFF
NA TRBJ2-2 TRBV15 TRBD2 17 TGTGCCACCAGCAGAGGACTGGGCGCGGGAGAGGCCGGGGAGCTGTTTTTT CATSRGLGAGEAGELFF
few TRBJ2-7 TRBV7-2 TRBD2 16 TGTGCCAGCAGCTTGAGAGGGACTAGCGGGAGGTACGAGCAGTACTTC CASSLRGTSGRYEQYF
once TRBJ2-7 TRBV11-3 TRBD1 14 TGTGCCAGCAGCTTGGGCAGGGGGCAGAACGAGCAGTACTTC CASSLGRGQNEQYF
once TRBJ2-7 TRBV28 TRBD2 16 TGTGCCAGCAGTTCACCTACTGGCGGGGGGAACTACGAGCAGTACTTC CASSSPTGGGNYEQYF
NA TRBJ2-3 TRBV11-3 NA 14 TGTGCCAGCAGCCCAACAACTAGCACAGATACGCAGTATTTT CASSPTTSTDTQYF
NA TRBJ1-5 TRBV7-9 NA 12 TGTGCCAGCAGCTTATCTGCGCAGCCCCAGCATTTT CASSLSAQPQHF
once TRBJ2-3 TRBV28 NA 15 TGTGCCAGCAGTCAACCTCTCGGAGACACAGATACGCAGTATTTT CASSQPLGDTDTQYF
once TRBJ2-1 TRBV11-3 NA 16 TGTGCCAGCAGCTTAGATGGGGGCAGCCCCCGCAATGAGCAGTTCTTC CASSLDGGSPRNEQFF
NA TRBJ2-7 TRBV11-2 NA 14 TGTGCCAGCAGCCTAACTAGGTACGCCTACGAGCAGTACTTC CASSLTRYAYEQYF
NA TRBJ2-7 TRBV11-3 NA 13 TGTGCCAGCAGCTTAGTCCGAGAATACGAGCAGTACTTC CASSLVREYEQYF
NA TRBJ2-1 TRBV29-1 NA 13 TGCAGCGTTGGGAACGGGAATGGGAATGAGCAGTTCTTC CSVGNGNGNEQFF
NA TRBJ2-5 TRBV5-1 TRBD1 14 TGCGCCAGCAAACGGACAGGCCTCGTAGAGACCCAGTACTTC CASKRTGLVETQYF
once TRBJ2-7 TRBV19 TRBD2 14 TGTGCCAGTTCACTTGCGGGGGGGACCTACGAGCAGTACTTC CASSLAGGTYEQYF
NA TRBJ1-2 TRBV14 TRBD1 15 TGTGCCAGCAGCCAAGATGATTCGGCAGGGGGTGGCTACACCTTC CASSQDDSAGGGYTF
NA TRBJ1-4 TRBV5-6 NA 13 TGTGCCAGCAGCTTGACGGTGAATGAAAAACTGTTTTTT CASSLTVNEKLFF
NA TRBJ2-1 TRBV5-1 NA 13 TGCGCCAGCAGCTTCCCATCTAACGGTGAGCAGTTCTTC CASSFPSNGEQFF
NA TRBJ2-1 TRBV4-2 TRBD2 17 TGTGCCAGCAGCCAAGGGGCCGCTAGCGGGGGTAGTAATGAGCAGTTCTTC CASSQGAASGGSNEQFF
NA TRBJ2-5 TRBV6-6 NA 14 TGTGCCAGCAGTTTGCCAGGGCGACAAGAGACCCAGTACTTC CASSLPGRQETQYF
NA TRBJ2-3 TRBV6-1 NA 15 TGTGCCAGCAGTGATTGGGGGAGTATCACAGATACGCAGTATTTT CASSDWGSITDTQYF
NA TRBJ1-2 TRBV27 NA 13 TGTGCCAGCAGTTTCCGGCAGGGCCATGGCTACACCTTC CASSFRQGHGYTF
NA TRBJ2-7 TRBV18 NA 14 TGTGCCAGCTCACCATTCAGGGGTGCTAGCGAGCAGTACTTC CASSPFRGASEQYF
NA TRBJ2-3 TRBV7-2 NA 16 TGTGCCAGCAGGCAACCGGGCGGTCTAGGCACAGATACGCAGTATTTT CASRQPGGLGTDTQYF
NA TRBJ1-4 TRBV18 NA 13 TGTGCCAGCTCACCAAGGACGGATGAAAAACTGTTTTTT CASSPRTDEKLFF
NA TRBJ2-7 TRBV19 TRBD1 14 TGTGCCAGTAGTATAGGGACAGGGGGCGTCGAGCAGTACTTC CASSIGTGGVEQYF
NA TRBJ2-2 TRBV5-4 TRBD2 16 TGTGCCAGCAGGTTTAGCGGGGGGGCCGGCACCGGGGAGCTGTTTTTT CASRFSGGAGTGELFF
NA TRBJ2-4 TRBV7-2 NA 14 TGTGCCAGCAGCCCGGCGGGTAGCGGAAACATTCAGTACTTC CASSPAGSGNIQYF
NA TRBJ1-4 TRBV28 NA 12 TGTGCCAGCAGTTTGGTTAATGAAAAACTGTTTTTT CASSLVNEKLFF
NA TRBJ2-3 TRBV28 NA 11 TGTGCCAGCAGTTTTCTCGGTACGCAGTATTTT CASSFLGTQYF
NA TRBJ1-2 TRBV7-8 NA 17 TGTGCCAGCAGCTTACTGCCATCAGGGGCCTCTAACTATGGCTACACCTTC CASSLLPSGASNYGYTF
NA TRBJ2-2 TRBV27 NA 16 TGTGCCAGCAGTGCAACCGGGACCCTAAACACCGGGGAGCTGTTTTTT CASSATGTLNTGELFF
NA TRBJ2-3 TRBV5-3 TRBD2 19 TGTGCCAGAAGCCACACCCCCTCTCGACTAGCGGCGGTTTTTGATACGCAGTATTTT CARSHTPSRLAAVFDTQYF
NA TRBJ1-2 TRBV6-1 NA 12 TGTGCCAGCAGGGGGACAAGCTATGGCTACACCTTC CASRGTSYGYTF
NA TRBJ2-1 TRBV7-9 NA 12 TGTGCCAGCAGCTTAAGGACAGATGAGCAGTTCTTC CASSLRTDEQFF
NA TRBJ1-1 TRBV28 TRBD1 13 TGTGCCAGCGCCCTGGGGGTGACAGGGGAAGCTTTCTTT CASALGVTGEAFF
NA TRBJ1-2 TRBV10-3 NA 14 TGTGCCATCAGTGAGAGGGAAGGGGACTATGGCTACACCTTC CAISEREGDYGYTF